The next 31 T cell receptor beta chains were all read from a single sample in a study of blood T cell repertoires in COVID-19. Here immunoSEQ multiplex PCR was the method, and the copy in TCRdb shows in-frame clones only, minus some. The repertoire holds 270,000 or so clones, with approximately 89% as singletons. Sequenced: PBMCs or T cells enriched from blood (not recorded which). The receptors here all came from a man aged 40-49 years who had been exposed to COVID-19.

The V call is TRBV3-1 (or the pseudogene TRBV3-2), the J call TRBJ2-3; D may be TRBD2 (6 bases). The germline gives CDR1 LGHDT, CDR2 YNNKEL (reference sequence). The V and J ends lost 1 base and 2 bases respectively, with 13 bases between them. The CDR3 is 16 residues long. In nucleotides, the CDR3 is TGTGCCAGCAGCCAAGGGGGAGGCGGGTACACAGATACGCAGTATTTT. It specifies CASSQGGGGYTDTQYF.

The gene calls are TRBV7-6 and TRBJ1-5; TRBD1 agrees at 9 bases. Germline CDR1 reads SGHVS; CDR2 reads FNYEAQ. Losses at the gene ends were 1 base for V and 7 bases for J; bases not matched to a gene: 8. This CDR3 region has 16 residues. For the CDR3, the DNA is TGTGCCAGCAGCTTAGGAGAACAGGGGGCGCGGCAGCCCCAGCATTTT. Residues: CASSLGEQGARQPQHF.

The chain is built from TRBV11-3 and TRBJ2-2, with 9 bases lining up with TRBD1. The junction had 6 bases not matched to a gene; V was cut back by 6 bases and J by 7 bases. Germline CDR1 SGHNT, CDR2 YENEEA. This CDR3 is 14 amino acids long. The CDR3 sequence: CASRPTGGNGELFF. The CDR3 DNA follows: TGTGCCAGCAGACCGACAGGGGGTAACGGGGAGCTGTTTTTT. The whole variable domain, filled in from reference TRBV11-3 and TRBJ2-2, reads EAGVVQSPRYKIIEKKQPVAFWCNPISGHNTLYWYLQNLGQGPELLIRYENEEAVDDSQLPKDRFSAERLKGVDSTLKIQPAELGDSAVYLCASRPTGGNGELFFGEGSRLTVL.

V is TRBV28 and J is TRBJ2-7; 8 bases agree with TRBD1. From germline, CDR1 is MDHEN and CDR2 SYDVKM. The CDR3 spans 12 residues. The junction had 11 bases not matched to a gene; V was cut back by 6 bases and J by 13 bases. The DNA for the CDR3 is TGTGCCAGCAGCCTCCGATCCGGACAGGGCTACTTC. Protein product: CASSLRSGQGYF.

The V gene is TRBV29-1, the J gene TRBJ2-5, with a possible D match to TRBD2 (5 bases). The length of the CDR3 is 15 residues. The germline CDR1 and CDR2 sequences are SQVTM and ANQGSEA. Trimming left V 3 bases short and J 5 bases short, with 19 bases between. Here the CDR3 DNA reads TGCAGCGTTGAGGTCACTAGTTGGAGTGGGGAGACCCAGTACTTC. It is translated as CSVEVTSWSGETQYF.

The CDR3 spells CASSRGPGSGYTF. CDR3 DNA: TGTGCCAGCAGCCGCGGCCCGGGATCTGGCTACACCTTC. The V gene is TRBV9, the J gene TRBJ1-2; D call uncertain. Between the trimmed V and J ends, which lost 4 bases and 7 bases, there was a span of 14 bases. This CDR3 is built from 13 residues. Per the germline V gene, CDR1 is SGDLS and CDR2 is YYNGEE.

The V call is TRBV14, the J call TRBJ2-5, with 7 bases fitting TRBD2. The CDR3 contains 13 residues. The V gene's germline CDR1 is SGHDN and CDR2 FVKESK. Losses at the gene ends were 1 base for V and 4 bases for J; bases not matched to a gene: 0. The CDR3 sequence: CASSQGGRETQYF. CDR3 nucleotides: TGTGCCAGCAGCCAAGGCGGGAGAGAGACCCAGTACTTC.

The chain uses TRBV7-6 and TRBJ2-1; TRBD2 agrees at 10 bases. Per germline, CDR1 SGHVS and CDR2 FNYEAQ. The CDR3 is made up of 15 amino acids. V dropped 3 bases and J dropped 4; count of bases not matched to a gene: 3. The CDR3 sequence: CASSFETSGYNEQFF. CDR3 nucleotides: TGTGCCAGCAGCTTTGAGACTAGCGGGTACAATGAGCAGTTCTTC.

The genes are TRBV23-1 and TRBJ1-1; D unclear. TRBV23-1 is assigned to the ORF class and has an uncertain function. This CDR3 spans 14 amino acids. V was clipped by 7 bases and J by 4 bases, with 16 bases between them. The chain's CDR3 is CASTLIPGITEAFF. The CDR3 DNA reads TGCGCCAGCACTCTAATCCCCGGGATCACTGAAGCTTTCTTT.

This clone turned up a few times. The chain uses TRBV30 and TRBJ1-1; 7 nucleotides match TRBD1. This CDR3 spans 11 amino acids. The germline gives CDR1 GTSNPN, CDR2 SVGIG (reference sequence). The V and J ends lost 8 bases and 9 bases, in that order; junction bases with no gene match: 9. The chain's CDR3 is CAAAGQVKAFF. The CDR3 DNA sequence: TGTGCCGCAGCCGGACAGGTTAAAGCTTTCTTT.

The genes are TRBV5-4 and TRBJ2-3; tentative D call: TRBD2 (6 bases). The V gene lost 0 bases and the J gene lost 6 bases, with 11 bases spanning the gap. The CDR3 contains 14 residues. Per the germline V gene, CDR1 is SGHNT and CDR2 is YYREEE (reference sequence). CDR3 residues: CASSLGLGEDTQYF. For the CDR3, the DNA is TGTGCCAGCAGCTTGGGACTAGGTGAGGATACGCAGTATTTT.

The genes are TRBV6-1 and TRBJ2-1; 7 positions match TRBD2. This CDR3 spans 15 amino acids. The ends lost 0 bases at V and 13 bases at J; junction bases unmatched: 12. Germline lookup yields CDR1 MNHNS and CDR2 SASEGT. CDR3 residues: CASSEASPGGSFQFF. The CDR3 DNA follows: TGTGCCAGCAGTGAAGCGAGTCCGGGAGGAAGTTTTCAGTTCTTC.

The CDR3 nucleotides are TGTGCCTGGAGGTTGCCGGGGACAGGCCAAAATCAGCCCCAGCATTTT. Its protein is CAWRLPGTGQNQPQHF. The J gene is TRBJ1-5, the V gene TRBV30; 8 bases map to TRBD1. The J segment lost 4 bases and the V segment lost 3 bases, leaving 11 bases of the junction unmatched. This CDR3 contains 16 residues. CDR1 GTSNPN and CDR2 SVGIG come from the germline V gene (reference sequence).

The genes are TRBV4-1 and TRBJ2-2, with 7 bases matching TRBD2. The CDR3 totals 19 residues. The germline V gene has CDR1 MGHRA and CDR2 YSYEKL. V gave up 1 base and J gave up 6 bases; unmatched junction bases: 17. CDR3 in DNA: TGCGCCAGCAGCCAAGCCCCGACTTATAGCGGGTCGGTAGCCGGGGAGCTGTTTTTT. This codes for CASSQAPTYSGSVAGELFF.

The CDR3 nucleotides are TGTGCCAGCAGTTGGGCCGGGACTAGCGGAGATCCCTACGAGCAGTACTTC. Its protein is CASSWAGTSGDPYEQYF. V and J are TRBV28 and TRBJ2-7; 11 bases are a match to TRBD2. With 4 bases clipped from V and 2 bases from J, the junction kept 10 bases outside the gene matches. This CDR3 region has 17 residues. Germline CDR1 reads MDHEN; CDR2 reads SYDVKM.

The chain employs TRBV5-4 and TRBJ1-1, with D uncertain. Trimming took 7 bases from V and 0 from J, leaving 10 bases between them. Germline V gene sequence: CDR1 SGHNT, CDR2 YYREEE (reference sequence). This CDR3 region has 13 residues. As DNA, the CDR3 is TGTGCCAGCGGGGAGCAGGTGAACACTGAAGCTTTCTTT. This sequence encodes CASGEQVNTEAFF.

This clone has just one count. This rearrangement joins TRBV5-4 to TRBJ2-1; TRBD1 agrees at 9 bases. The V gene's germline CDR1 is SGHNT and CDR2 YYREEE (reference sequence). The ends lost 3 bases at V and 5 bases at J; junction bases unmatched: 3. This CDR3 has 14 residues. The CDR3 sequence is CASSSGQGNNEQFF. The CDR3 DNA sequence: TGTGCCAGCAGCTCGGGACAGGGAAACAATGAGCAGTTCTTC. Variable domain in full (rest from reference TRBV5-4 and TRBJ2-1): ETGVTQSPTHLIKTRGQQVTLRCSSQSGHNTVSWYQQALGQGPQFIFQYYREEENGRGNFPPRFSGLQFPNYSSELNVNALELDDSALYLCASSSGQGNNEQFFGPGTRLTVL.

The rearrangement joins TRBV19 to TRBJ2-1; 8 bases align to TRBD2. This CDR3 spans 15 amino acids. V was pared by 5 bases and J by 5 bases, with 8 bases of the junction left unmatched. CDR1 is LNHDA, CDR2 SQIVND, per germline (reference sequence). The CDR3: CASSWGAGAHNEQFF. The CDR3, as DNA: TGTGCCAGTAGTTGGGGAGCGGGAGCCCACAATGAGCAGTTCTTC.

CDR3 nucleotide sequence: TGTGCCAGCAGTTACGCGAGTAATTCACCCCTCCACTTT. It translates to CASSYASNSPLHF. The V call is TRBV6-5, the J call TRBJ1-6; D is unresolved. Trimming shortened V by 2 bases and J by 6 bases, and 5 bases separated the two germline ends. The V gene's germline CDR1 is MNHEY and CDR2 SVGAGI. The CDR3 extends over 13 amino acids.

CDR3 DNA: TGTGCCAGCAGTTTGCTAGCGGGAAGCACAGATACGCAGTATTTT. Translated: CASSLLAGSTDTQYF. This sequence joins TRBV28 and TRBJ2-3; 9 bases align to TRBD2. V gave up 3 bases and J gave up 0 bases; unmatched junction bases: 1. From germline, CDR1 is MDHEN and CDR2 SYDVKM. This CDR3 comprises 15 residues.

This sequence joins TRBV9 and TRBJ1-1; D might be TRBD1 (5 bases). Germline loops: CDR1 SGDLS, CDR2 YYNGEE. V was shortened by 3 bases and J by 0 bases, with 9 bases between the two germline ends. CDR3 length equals 14 residues. The CDR3 nucleotides read TGTGCCAGCAGCGGAACAGGAATGAACACTGAAGCTTTCTTT. Translation: CASSGTGMNTEAFF.

This clone was detected only once. The chain couples TRBV6-4 to TRBJ2-2; D might be TRBD2 (5 bases). The V gene's germline CDR1 is MRHNA and CDR2 SNTAGT. Trimming took 0 bases from V and 3 from J, leaving 11 bases between them. The CDR3 runs 16 residues. CDR3: CASSDSSAADTGELFF. For the CDR3, the DNA is TGTGCCAGCAGTGACTCTAGCGCCGCAGACACCGGGGAGCTGTTTTTT.

The chain combines TRBV5-1 with TRBJ2-7, with 16 bases aligning to TRBD2. This CDR3 contains 16 residues. Germline V gives CDR1 SGHRS, CDR2 YFSETQ. Trimming cost V 4 bases and J 6 bases; bases outside gene matches: 7. This CDR3 is CASSRGLAGGPVEQYF. CDR3 nucleotide sequence: TGCGCCAGCAGCCGGGGACTAGCGGGAGGGCCGGTCGAGCAGTACTTC.

V usage is TRBV30 and J usage is TRBJ1-2; TRBD1 agrees at 7 bases. The junction had 4 bases not matched to a gene; V was cut back by 0 bases and J by 6 bases. CDR1 is GTSNPN, CDR2 SVGIG, per germline (reference sequence). CDR3 size: 13 residues. The CDR3 spells CAWSVRGGNGYTF. CDR3 bases: TGTGCCTGGAGTGTAAGAGGGGGCAATGGCTACACCTTC.

The chain has TRBV5-1 and TRBJ2-1; tentative D call: TRBD2 (6 bases). Per the germline V gene, CDR1 is SGHRS and CDR2 is YFSETQ. V dropped 0 bases and J dropped 6 bases, with 10 bases sitting between them. There are 14 residues in the CDR3. The CDR3 DNA reads TGCGCCAGCAGCTTGGAGGGAGCGGGCAATGAGCAGTTCTTC. This sequence encodes CASSLEGAGNEQFF.

V usage is TRBV4-2 and J usage is TRBJ2-2; unclear D gene. Germline values: CDR1 LGHNA, CDR2 YNFKEQ. The V end was cut by 1 base, the J end by 6 bases, with 6 bases between. This CDR3 has 13 residues. In nucleotides, the CDR3 is TGTGCCAGCAGCCAAGGTCCAGCCGGGGAGCTGTTTTTT. It is translated as CASSQGPAGELFF.

The chain recombines TRBV11-2 with TRBJ2-7; D may be TRBD2 (5 bases). CDR3 length: 17 amino acids. The germline gives CDR1 SGHAT, CDR2 FQNNGV. V lost 0 bases and J 6 bases, leaving 21 bases between the germline ends. The CDR3, as DNA: TGTGCCAGCAGCTTAGAATTCGGACTGACGGCCACTGGCGAGCAGTACTTC. Protein product: CASSLEFGLTATGEQYF.

This clone was observed a handful of times. The chain employs TRBV21-1 and TRBJ1-2; the table's D call, TRBD1, was not checked against the DNA. TRBV21-1 is annotated as a pseudogene. The CDR3 runs to 16 residues. Written as DNA, the CDR3 is TGTGCCAGCAGCAAGAGCCCCGGACAGGGCTTCAGGGGCTACACCTTC. Its protein product is CASSKSPGQGFRGYTF.

This chain connects TRBV3-1 (or the pseudogene TRBV3-2) to TRBJ2-1; tentatively, D is TRBD2 (7 bases). Germline assignment: CDR1 LGHDT and CDR2 YNNKEL (reference sequence). V lost 0 bases and J 4 bases, leaving 13 bases between the germline ends. This CDR3 spans 16 amino acids. Here the CDR3 DNA reads TGTGCCAGCAGCCAAGAGGGAGGGAGGGGGTACAATGAGCAGTTCTTC. Amino acid sequence: CASSQEGGRGYNEQFF.

This clone was seen only once. V and J are TRBV12-3 or TRBV12-4 and TRBJ1-3, with TRBD1 matching over 7 bases. The CDR3 is made up of 12 amino acids. Unmatched junction bases numbered 6, after V lost 10 bases and J lost 6 bases. Written as DNA, the CDR3 is TGTGCCACGTGGGACAGCATAAACACCATATATTTT. Translation: CATWDSINTIYF.

The V and J genes are TRBV4-3 and TRBJ2-1; 9 bases are a match to TRBD2. The CDR3 runs 14 residues. The V segment lost 3 bases and the J segment 7 bases; nucleotides outside the gene matches: 4. Germline CDR1 and CDR2: LGHNA and YSLEER. CDR3 coding DNA: TGCGCCAGCAGCCACAGCGGGAGGAGGAATGAGCAGTTCTTC. Its protein product is CASSHSGRRNEQFF.